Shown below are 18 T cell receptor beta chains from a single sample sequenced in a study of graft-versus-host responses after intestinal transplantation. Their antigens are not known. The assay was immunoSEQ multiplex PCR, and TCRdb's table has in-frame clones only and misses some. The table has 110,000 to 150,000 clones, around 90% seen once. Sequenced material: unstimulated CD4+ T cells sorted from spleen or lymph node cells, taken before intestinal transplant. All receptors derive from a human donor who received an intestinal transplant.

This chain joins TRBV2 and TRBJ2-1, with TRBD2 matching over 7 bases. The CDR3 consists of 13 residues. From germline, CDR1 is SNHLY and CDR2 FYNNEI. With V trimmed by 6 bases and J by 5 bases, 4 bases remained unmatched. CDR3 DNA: TGTGCCAGCAGCCGGGACTACAACAATGAGCAGTTCTTC. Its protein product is CASSRDYNNEQFF.

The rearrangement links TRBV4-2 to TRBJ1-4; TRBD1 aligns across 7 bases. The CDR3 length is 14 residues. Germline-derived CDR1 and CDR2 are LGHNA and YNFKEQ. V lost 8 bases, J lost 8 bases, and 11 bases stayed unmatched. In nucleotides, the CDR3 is TGTGCCAGCGGAGAGCCGGACAGGAAGGAAAAACTGTTTTTT. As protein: CASGEPDRKEKLFF.

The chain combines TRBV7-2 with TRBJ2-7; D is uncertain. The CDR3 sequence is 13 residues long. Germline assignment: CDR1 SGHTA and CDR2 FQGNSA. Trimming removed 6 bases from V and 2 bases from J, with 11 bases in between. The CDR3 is CASSRVLAYEQYF. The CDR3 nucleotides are TGTGCCAGCAGTAGGGTACTCGCCTACGAGCAGTACTTC.

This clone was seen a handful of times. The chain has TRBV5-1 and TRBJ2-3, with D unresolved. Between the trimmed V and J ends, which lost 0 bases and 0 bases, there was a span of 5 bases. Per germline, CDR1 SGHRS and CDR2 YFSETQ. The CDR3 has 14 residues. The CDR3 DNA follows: TGCGCCAGCAGCTTGGTAGCCAGCACAGATACGCAGTATTTT. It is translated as CASSLVASTDTQYF.

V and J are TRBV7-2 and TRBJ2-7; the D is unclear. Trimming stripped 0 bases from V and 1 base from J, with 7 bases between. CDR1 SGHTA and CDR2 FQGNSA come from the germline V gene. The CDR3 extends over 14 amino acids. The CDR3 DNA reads TGTGCCAGCAGCTTAGCTTCAGATTCCTACGAGCAGTACTTC. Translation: CASSLASDSYEQYF.

The CDR3 nucleotides read TGTGCCAGCAGCCCCCCCAGAGGGGGCGACCTCTACGAGCAGTACTTC. Translation: CASSPPRGGDLYEQYF. This rearrangement joins TRBV11-2 to TRBJ2-7, with TRBD1 matching over 7 bases. The V segment lost 5 bases and the J segment 3 bases; nucleotides outside the gene matches: 13. CDR3 length: 16 residues. Germline assignment: CDR1 SGHAT and CDR2 FQNNGV.

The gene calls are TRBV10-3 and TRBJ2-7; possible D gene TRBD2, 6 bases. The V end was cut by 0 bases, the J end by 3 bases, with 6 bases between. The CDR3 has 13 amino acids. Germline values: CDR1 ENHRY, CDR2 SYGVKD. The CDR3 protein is CAISESRGYEQYF. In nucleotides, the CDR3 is TGTGCCATCAGTGAGTCGCGGGGCTACGAGCAGTACTTC.

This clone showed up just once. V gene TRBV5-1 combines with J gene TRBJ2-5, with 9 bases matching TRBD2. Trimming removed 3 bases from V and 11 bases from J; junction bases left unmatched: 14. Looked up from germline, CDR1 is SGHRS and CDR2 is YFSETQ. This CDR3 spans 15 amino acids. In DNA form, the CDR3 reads TGCGCCAGCAGCTCAGGACTAGCGAAGACGGGTGAGCAGTACTTC. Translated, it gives CASSSGLAKTGEQYF.

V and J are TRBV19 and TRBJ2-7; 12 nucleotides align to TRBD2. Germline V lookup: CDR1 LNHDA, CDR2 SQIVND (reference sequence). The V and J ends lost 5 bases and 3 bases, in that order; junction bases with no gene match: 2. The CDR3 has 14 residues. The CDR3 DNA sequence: TGTGCCAGTAGTCGGACTAGCGGGAACTACGAGCAGTACTTC. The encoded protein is CASSRTSGNYEQYF.

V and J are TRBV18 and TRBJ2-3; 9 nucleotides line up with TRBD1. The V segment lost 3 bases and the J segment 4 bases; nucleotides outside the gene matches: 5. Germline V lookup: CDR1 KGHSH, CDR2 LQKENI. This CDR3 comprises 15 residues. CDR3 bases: TGTGCCAGCTCACCCCCACGGACAGGGGCAGATACGCAGTATTTT. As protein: CASSPPRTGADTQYF.

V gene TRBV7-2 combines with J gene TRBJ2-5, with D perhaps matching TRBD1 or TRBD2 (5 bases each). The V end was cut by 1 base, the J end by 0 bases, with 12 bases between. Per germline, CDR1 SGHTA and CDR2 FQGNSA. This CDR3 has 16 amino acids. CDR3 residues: CASSLGSGTYQETQYF. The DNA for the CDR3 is TGTGCCAGCAGCTTAGGGTCCGGGACCTACCAAGAGACCCAGTACTTC.

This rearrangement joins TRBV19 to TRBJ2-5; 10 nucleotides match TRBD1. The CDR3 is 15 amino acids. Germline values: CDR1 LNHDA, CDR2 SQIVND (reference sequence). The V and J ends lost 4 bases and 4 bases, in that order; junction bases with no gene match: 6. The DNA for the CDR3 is TGTGCCAGTAGTACGACAGGGGGCCCGGGAGAGACCCAGTACTTC. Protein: CASSTTGGPGETQYF.

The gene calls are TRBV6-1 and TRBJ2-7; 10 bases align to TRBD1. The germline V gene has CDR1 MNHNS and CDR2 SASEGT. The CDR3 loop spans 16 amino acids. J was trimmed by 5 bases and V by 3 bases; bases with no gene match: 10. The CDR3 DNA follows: TGTGCCAGCAGTGAGGGGATTGGGACAGGGGTCCACGAGCAGTACTTC. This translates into CASSEGIGTGVHEQYF.

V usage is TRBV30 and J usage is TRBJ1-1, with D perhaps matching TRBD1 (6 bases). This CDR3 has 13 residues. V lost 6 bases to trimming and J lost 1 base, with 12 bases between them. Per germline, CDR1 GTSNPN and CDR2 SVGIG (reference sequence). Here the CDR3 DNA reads TGTGCCTGCAGGACAGAAGCGAACACTGAAGCTTTCTTT. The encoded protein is CACRTEANTEAFF.

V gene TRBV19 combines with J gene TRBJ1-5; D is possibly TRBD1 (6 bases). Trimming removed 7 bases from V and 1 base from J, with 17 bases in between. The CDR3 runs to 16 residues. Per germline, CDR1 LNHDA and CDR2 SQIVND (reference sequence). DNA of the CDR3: TGTGCCAGTACAAGGGGTCGGGGGCTGAGCAATCAGCCCCAGCATTTT. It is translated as CASTRGRGLSNQPQHF.

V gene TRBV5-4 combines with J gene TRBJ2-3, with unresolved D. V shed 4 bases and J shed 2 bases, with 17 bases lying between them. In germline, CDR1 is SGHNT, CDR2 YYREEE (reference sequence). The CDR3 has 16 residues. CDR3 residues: CASSPRDLGPTDTQYF. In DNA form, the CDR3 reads TGTGCCAGCAGCCCCCGAGACCTCGGTCCCACAGATACGCAGTATTTT. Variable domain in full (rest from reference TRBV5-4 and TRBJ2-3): ETGVTQSPTHLIKTRGQQVTLRCSSQSGHNTVSWYQQALGQGPQFIFQYYREEENGRGNFPPRFSGLQFPNYSSELNVNALELDDSALYLCASSPRDLGPTDTQYFGPGTRLTVL.

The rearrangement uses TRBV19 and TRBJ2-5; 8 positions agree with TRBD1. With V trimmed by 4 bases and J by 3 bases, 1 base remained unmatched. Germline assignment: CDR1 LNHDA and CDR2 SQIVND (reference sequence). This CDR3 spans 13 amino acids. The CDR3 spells CASSKDREETQYF. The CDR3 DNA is TGTGCCAGTAGTAAGGACAGGGAAGAGACCCAGTACTTC.

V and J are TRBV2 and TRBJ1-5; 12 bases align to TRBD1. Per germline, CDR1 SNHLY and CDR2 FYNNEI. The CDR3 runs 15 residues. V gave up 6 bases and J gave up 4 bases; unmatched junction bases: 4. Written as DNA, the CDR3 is TGTGCCAGCAGGGGGGACAGGGGGCGAAATCAGCCCCAGCATTTT. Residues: CASRGDRGRNQPQHF.